The 30 T cell receptor beta chains given below trace back to one sample, sequenced in a study of vaccination and CD4 T cells after COVID-19. The Oncomine TCR Beta short-read assay was what sequenced the DNA obtained from cultured CD4+ T cells. TCRdb passed the PCR reads through MiXCR, listing each CDR3 protein once. The top ten hold roughly a quarter of the sample, which has more than 9,000 distinct CDR3 sequences, over 60% seen once. Sample treatment: roughly 10-day PBMC culture with coronavirus spike peptide pools or control peptides (ViraFEST assay). No antigen has been assigned to these receptors. Sequenced sample: CD4+ T cells from blood, cultured in vitro. Receptors originate from a human donor who had recovered from COVID-19.

V usage is TRBV24-1 and J usage is TRBJ2-3; D not resolved. The CDR3 is 16 amino acids. The V gene's germline CDR1 is KGHDR and CDR2 SFDVKD. Trimming took 11 bases from V and 4 from J, leaving 24 bases between them. This CDR3 reads CASSSGVGTHADTQYF. CDR3 DNA: TGTGCCAGCAGCTCCGGTGTGGGTACGCACGCAGATACGCAGTATTTT.

The chain employs TRBV20-1 and TRBJ1-2, with no clear D. The CDR3 has 14 amino acids. Germline CDR1 DFQATT, CDR2 SNEGSKA (reference sequence). V was shortened by 0 bases and J by 5 bases, with 13 bases between the two germline ends. CDR3 in amino acids: CSARDREFGYGYTF. The CDR3 DNA reads as TGCAGTGCTAGAGATCGTGAATTTGGGTATGGCTACACCTTC.

This clonotype was recorded a few times. The DNA for the CDR3 is TGTGCCAGCAGCTTGGTAACACCTCCAATGAACACTGAAGCTTTCTTT. This gives the protein CASSLVTPPMNTEAFF. The chain joins TRBV5-4 to TRBJ1-1; no firm D call. This CDR3 region has 16 residues. Trimming took off 0 bases at V and 0 bases at J, with 12 bases between the two ends. Germline V gives CDR1 SGHNT, CDR2 YYREEE (reference sequence).

This chain uses TRBV20-1 with TRBJ2-1, with 8 nucleotides matching TRBD2. Germline V gene data show CDR1 as DFQATT and CDR2 as SNEGSKA (reference sequence). V lost 6 bases, J lost 0 bases, and 10 bases stayed unmatched. The CDR3 totals 16 residues. The CDR3 DNA reads TGCAGTGCCGAACTAGCGGCGATGAGCTCCTACAATGAGCAGTTCTTC. It codes for CSAELAAMSSYNEQFF.

V gene TRBV30 combines with J gene TRBJ1-2; D uncertain. V lost 0 bases and J lost 3, with 11 bases in between. The CDR3 is 14 amino acids. Germline loops: CDR1 GTSNPN, CDR2 SVGIG (reference sequence). The CDR3, as DNA: TGTGCCTGGAGTGTACCCGGGAGGGACTATGGCTACACCTTC. The encoded protein is CAWSVPGRDYGYTF. The full variable domain, rest sourced from reference TRBV30 and TRBJ1-2, is SQTIHQWPATLVQPVGSPLSLECTVEGTSNPNLYWYRQAAGRGLQLLFYSVGIGQISSEVPQNLSASRPQDRQFILSSKKLLLSDSGFYLCAWSVPGRDYGYTFGSGTRLTVV.

CDR3 sequence reads: CASSTNYGYTF. The CDR3 nucleotides are TGTGCCAGCAGTACGAACTATGGCTACACCTTC. The chain recombines TRBV6-1 with TRBJ1-2, with unresolved D. With 5 bases removed from V and 2 bases from J, the gap between germline ends came to 3 bases. CDR1 is MNHNS and CDR2 is SASEGT in the germline V gene. This CDR3 contains 11 residues.

The V and J genes are TRBV20-1 and TRBJ2-3, with D possibly matching TRBD2 (6 bases). Trimming left V 4 bases short and J 9 bases short, with 17 bases between. In germline, CDR1 is DFQATT, CDR2 SNEGSKA (reference sequence). CDR3 length: 13 residues. The CDR3 reads CSATPGGVSTQYF. Written as DNA, the CDR3 is TGCAGTGCTACGCCCGGGGGAGTTTCGACGCAGTATTTT.

V and J are TRBV7-2 and TRBJ2-7; 9 nucleotides align to TRBD1. There are 16 residues in the CDR3. V gave up 3 bases and J gave up 4 bases; unmatched junction bases: 10. Germline V gene data show CDR1 as SGHTA and CDR2 as FQGNSA. The CDR3, as DNA: TGTGCCAGCAGCTTGGGGGGGACAGGGAGGCAGTACGAGCAGTACTTC. Its protein product is CASSLGGTGRQYEQYF. The whole variable domain, remainder taken from reference TRBV7-2 and TRBJ2-7, is GAGVSQSPSNKVTEKGKDVELRCDPISGHTALYWYRQSLGQGLEFLIYFQGNSAPDKSGLPSDRFSAERTGGSVSTLTIQRTQQEDSAVYLCASSLGGTGRQYEQYFGPGTRLTVT.

V and J are TRBV6-1 and TRBJ2-2; D unclear. V lost 5 bases, J lost 3 bases, and 10 bases lay in between. Looked up from germline, CDR1 is MNHNS and CDR2 is SASEGT. The CDR3 sequence is 14 residues long. Here the CDR3 reads CASSRHPDTGELFF. In nucleotides, the CDR3 is TGTGCCAGCAGTCGACACCCGGACACCGGGGAGCTGTTTTTT.

By share, this clonotype ranks as large (0.1 to 1%). V is TRBV7-2 and J is TRBJ1-1; a weak D match, TRBD1 (6 bases). The germline V gene encodes CDR1 SGHTA and CDR2 FQGNSA. CDR3 size: 16 residues. V lost 2 bases and J 1 base, leaving 14 bases between the germline ends. In DNA form, the CDR3 reads TGTGCCAGCAGCTTACCTGGGGGCTTCGGGAACACTGAAGCTTTCTTT. It encodes CASSLPGGFGNTEAFF.

In its sample, this clonotype ranks as medium-sized (0.01 to 0.1%). The chain combines TRBV20-1 with TRBJ2-7; no reliable D call. Trimming pared 3 bases from V and 1 base from J, leaving 7 bases between. Per germline, CDR1 DFQATT and CDR2 SNEGSKA (reference sequence). This CDR3 comprises 12 residues. CDR3 coding DNA: TGCAGTGCTAGCGGGTCGTCCTACGAGCAGTACTTC. Protein product: CSASGSSYEQYF.

This rearrangement joins TRBV7-2 to TRBJ1-2; D call uncertain. Between the trimmed V and J ends, which lost 1 base and 4 bases, there was a span of 22 bases. The CDR3 loop spans 18 amino acids. Germline lookup yields CDR1 SGHTA and CDR2 FQGNSA. The CDR3 DNA sequence: TGTGCCAGCAGCTTAGGTTTTGGAGGAGGCCATACAACCTATGGCTACACCTTC. Translation: CASSLGFGGGHTTYGYTF.

The chain couples TRBV27 to TRBJ2-2; D unresolved. CDR3 size: 14 residues. V was trimmed by 5 bases and J by 7 bases, leaving 14 bases between them. Germline V gene sequence: CDR1 MNHEY, CDR2 SMNVEV (reference sequence). CDR3 loop: CASSKRGSGGELFF. The CDR3 DNA is TGTGCCAGCAGTAAACGCGGATCGGGCGGGGAGCTGTTTTTT.

This clonotype has only one observation. The gene calls are TRBV28 and TRBJ1-4; perhaps TRBD1 as D (5 bases). Germline CDR1 MDHEN, CDR2 SYDVKM. The V and J ends lost 1 base and 2 bases respectively, with 17 bases between them. The CDR3 runs to 18 residues. The CDR3 DNA follows: TGTGCCAGCAGTTTATTGTCGGGGCGAGTATCGACTAATGAAAAACTGTTTTTT. This gives the protein CASSLLSGRVSTNEKLFF. The whole variable domain, filled in from reference TRBV28 and TRBJ1-4, reads DVKVTQSSRYLVKRTGEKVFLECVQDMDHENMFWYRQDPGLGLRLIYFSYDVKMKEKGDIPEGYSVSREKKERFSLILESASTNQTSMYLCASSLLSGRVSTNEKLFFGSGTQLSVL.

The chain couples TRBV24-1 to TRBJ2-1; tentatively, D is TRBD1 (5 bases). There are 15 residues in the CDR3. Trimming left V 2 bases short and J 4 bases short, with 11 bases between. Germline V CDR1 and CDR2: KGHDR, SFDVKD. CDR3 protein: CATSDSETEYNEQFF. CDR3 bases: TGTGCCACCAGTGATTCCGAGACAGAATACAATGAGCAGTTCTTC.

The V gene is TRBV28, the J gene TRBJ1-2; 11 positions match TRBD1. V was clipped by 6 bases and J by 4 bases; unmatched bases: 7. CDR3 length: 15 residues. Germline CDR1 reads MDHEN; CDR2 reads SYDVKM. The CDR3 region is CASRDRGRLVYGYTF. The CDR3 coding sequence is TGTGCCAGCAGGGACAGGGGGCGACTTGTCTATGGCTACACCTTC.

This clonotype was observed a handful of times. V usage is TRBV7-8 and J usage is TRBJ2-3; D not certain. The germline V gene encodes CDR1 SGHVS and CDR2 FQNEAQ. V dropped 0 bases and J dropped 2 bases, with 9 bases sitting between them. The CDR3 consists of 15 residues. CDR3 in amino acids: CASSLARQNTDTQYF. CDR3 nucleotides: TGTGCCAGCAGCTTAGCGCGGCAGAACACAGATACGCAGTATTTT.

The chain couples TRBV19 to TRBJ2-5; D unresolved. Germline CDR1 reads LNHDA; CDR2 reads SQIVND (reference sequence). CDR3 length: 11 residues. Between the trimmed V and J ends, which lost 4 bases and 7 bases, there was a span of 7 bases. The CDR3 DNA reads TGTGCCAGTAGTAATCTGTGGACCCAGTACTTC. Translation: CASSNLWTQYF. Filled out from reference TRBV19 and TRBJ2-5, the complete variable domain reads DGGITQSPKYLFRKEGQNVTLSCEQNLNHDAMYWYRQDPGQGLRLIYYSQIVNDFQKGDIAEGYSVSREKKESFPLTVTSAQKNPTAFYLCASSNLWTQYFGPGTRLLVL.

The V gene is TRBV29-1, the J gene TRBJ2-7; the match to TRBD2 covers 10 bases. The CDR3 runs 13 residues. Germline assignment: CDR1 SQVTM and CDR2 ANQGSEA. The junction had 5 bases not matched to a gene; V was cut back by 6 bases and J by 3 bases. The CDR3 DNA reads as TGCAGCGTGAGGACTAGCGGTTACTACGAGCAGTACTTC. This sequence encodes CSVRTSGYYEQYF.

This clonotype was seen only a few times. The chain joins TRBV28 to TRBJ2-7; D perhaps matches TRBD1 (6 bases). V lost 2 bases and J 4 bases, leaving 9 bases between the germline ends. CDR1 and CDR2 (germline): MDHEN, SYDVKM. This CDR3 spans 13 amino acids. The CDR3 region is CASSLGGFYEQYF. The CDR3, as DNA: TGTGCCAGCAGTTTAGGGGGCTTTTACGAGCAGTACTTC.

The rearrangement uses TRBV20-1 and TRBJ2-7, with D hard to call. V was clipped by 1 base and J by 1 base, with 8 bases between them. The CDR3 totals 13 residues. The V gene's germline CDR1 is DFQATT and CDR2 SNEGSKA (reference sequence). The CDR3 protein is CSARALGSYEQYF. The CDR3 DNA sequence: TGCAGTGCTAGAGCGCTCGGGTCCTACGAGCAGTACTTC.

V gene TRBV12-3 or TRBV12-4 combines with J gene TRBJ2-7; D remains unclear. CDR3 size: 14 residues. Trimming removed 6 bases from V and 4 bases from J, with 16 bases in between. CDR3 protein: CASSRSRVGYEQYF. CDR3 coding DNA: TGTGCCAGCAGCCGGTCTAGAGTTGGGTACGAGCAGTACTTC.

The chain is built from TRBV12-3 or TRBV12-4 and TRBJ2-7; D may match TRBD1 or TRBD2 (5 bases each). The CDR3 covers 12 residues. The ends were cut back, 6 bases at V and 2 bases at J, with 8 bases in the middle. The CDR3 spells CASSRGAYEQYF. In DNA, the CDR3 is TGTGCCAGCAGCCGAGGGGCCTACGAGCAGTACTTC.

This sequence joins TRBV4-1 and TRBJ1-2; a possible D gene is TRBD1 (5 bases). Germline lookup yields CDR1 MGHRA and CDR2 YSYEKL. V dropped 1 base and J dropped 5 bases, with 14 bases sitting between them. The CDR3 is 15 residues long. This chain's CDR3 is CASSQADSQGYGYTF. The CDR3 nucleotides read TGCGCCAGCAGCCAAGCCGACAGCCAAGGATATGGCTACACCTTC.

The sample holds a few counts of this clonotype. CDR3 coding DNA: TGTGCCAGCAGACCCCTGCCAGGGGGCGACTATGGCTACACCTTC. Its translation: CASRPLPGGDYGYTF. The rearrangement links TRBV25-1 to TRBJ1-2; 8 bases map to TRBD1. The CDR3 is 15 amino acids. Germline CDR1 reads MGHDK; CDR2 reads SYGVNS. J gave up 3 bases and V 6 bases, and 9 bases lay outside the gene matches.

The J gene is TRBJ1-2, the V gene TRBV18; TRBD1 matches at 9 bases. Germline V lookup: CDR1 KGHSH, CDR2 LQKENI. The CDR3 runs to 15 residues. V was pared by 3 bases and J by 8 bases, with 10 bases of the junction left unmatched. The CDR3 DNA reads as TGTGCCAGCTCACCGACCGGGACAGGGAAAGGAGGCTACACCTTC. Translated: CASSPTGTGKGGYTF. Combining the CDR3 with reference TRBV18 and TRBJ1-2 gives the whole variable domain NAGVMQNPRHLVRRRGQEARLRCSPMKGHSHVYWYRQLPEEGLKFMVYLQKENIIDESGMPKERFSAEFPKEGPSILRIQQVVRGDSAAYFCASSPTGTGKGGYTFGSGTRLTVV.

CDR3 coding DNA: TGTGCCAGCAGCTTAGGGGACTTCCCCGACTACGAGCAGTACTTC. It is translated as CASSLGDFPDYEQYF. This chain uses TRBV7-9 with TRBJ2-7, with TRBD2 as a possible D gene (6 bases). The CDR3 is made up of 15 amino acids. The germline CDR1 and CDR2 sequences are SEHNR and FQNEAQ (reference sequence). V gave up 1 base and J gave up 3 bases, with 13 bases separating them.

The rearrangement joins TRBV25-1 to TRBJ2-6; 9 nucleotides agree with TRBD2. In germline, CDR1 is MGHDK, CDR2 SYGVNS. V lost 6 bases, J lost 5 bases, and 11 bases stayed unmatched. There are 17 residues in the CDR3. CDR3 residues: CASSSTSGALRANVLTF. The CDR3 DNA sequence: TGTGCCAGCAGCTCGACTAGCGGAGCTCTTCGGGCCAACGTCCTGACTTTC.

The V call is TRBV20-1, the J call TRBJ2-1, with 13 positions matching TRBD2. The trim removed 6 bases at V and 2 bases at J, leaving 10 bases unmatched. Germline CDR1 and CDR2: DFQATT and SNEGSKA (reference sequence). CDR3 length: 17 amino acids. The CDR3 region is CSANPGLAGATYNEQFF. The CDR3 nucleotides are TGCAGTGCAAACCCCGGACTAGCGGGGGCTACCTACAATGAGCAGTTCTTC.

The chain couples TRBV6-5 to TRBJ2-2; 7 bases map to TRBD1. This CDR3 has 17 residues. The germline CDR1 and CDR2 sequences are MNHEY and SVGAGI. The J segment lost 7 bases and the V segment lost 0 bases, leaving 11 bases of the junction unmatched. This CDR3 is CASSYSGSRGLNGELFF. CDR3 sequence (DNA): TGTGCCAGCAGTTACTCCGGGTCGAGGGGGCTTAACGGGGAGCTGTTTTTT.